This TCR beta chain is from a study of technical replicates of blood from four donors. Using immunoSEQ multiplex PCR, the repertoire was profiled, and TCRdb retains in-frame clones only, with some absent. Here the sample spans about 76,000 clones, roughly 94% being singletons. The sample consisted of T cells isolated from PBMCs. The clonotype was recovered from a human donor in good health.

CDR3 amino acids: CASSPSDGYTF. DNA of the CDR3: TGTGCCAGCAGCCCCTCCGATGGCTACACCTTC. V is TRBV28 and J is TRBJ1-2; no reliable D call. Germline V gene lookup returns CDR1 MDHEN and CDR2 SYDVKM. The CDR3 totals 11 residues. V lost 6 bases, J lost 6 bases, and 8 bases lay in between.